This T cell receptor beta chain appears in the sequencing data of a study of PD-L1 blockade in urothelial cancer. The time point denotes: pretreatment peripheral blood. Only in-frame clones appear in the TCRdb table, and some are missing; sequencing was by immunoSEQ multiplex PCR. The profile shows 70,000 to 75,000 clones, about 83% of them singletons. The sequence was obtained from a woman in her 70s with urothelial cancer. Material: PBMCs, obtained around atezolizumab (anti-PD-L1) treatment.

The CDR3 loop reads CASSERRAGKGEQYF. CDR3 sequence (DNA): TGTGCCAGCAGTGAGCGACGGGCGGGGAAGGGCGAGCAGTACTTC. The chain links TRBV6-1 to TRBJ2-7, with D tentatively TRBD2 (6 bases). V was shortened by 3 bases and J by 6 bases, with 18 bases between the two germline ends. This CDR3 contains 15 residues. CDR1 is MNHNS and CDR2 is SASEGT in the germline V gene.